These 2 T cell receptor beta chains were all obtained from the same sample, sequenced in a study of prognosis after radiotherapy for stage I lung cancer (dated by TCRdb to about 2021). Sequencing instrument: Illumina HiSeq 3000. Two rounds of multiplex PCR were used to amplify the TCR beta CDR3 region from genomic DNA. In the first round of PCR, primers specific to each TRBV and TRBJ gene were used, and the primer sequences are filed in Chinese patent CN105087789A. Clones were called with MiXCR by TCRdb after fastp trimmed the public reads at Q25, and only in-frame beta chains were retained. One record per CDR3 amino acid sequence lists the most common genes and DNA. For this sample the table gives 20,000 to 25,000 distinct CDR3 sequences, of which about 42% were detected only once. 31% of the sample belongs to the ten largest clones. The source material was PBMCs, sampled before or after stereotactic body radiation therapy (not recorded which). The receptor source for this set is a donor aged 50 or older with non-small cell lung cancer.

This clonotype counts as medium-sized (0.01 to 0.1%). The chain combines TRBV25-1 with TRBJ1-3, with D possibly being TRBD1 (6 bases). The CDR3 is made up of 15 amino acids. Germline-derived CDR1 and CDR2 are MGHDK and SYGVNS. V was trimmed by 5 bases and J by 4 bases, leaving 15 bases between them. The CDR3 bases are TGTGCCAGCAGTCCGCCACAGGGTAGCGGAAACACCATATATTTT. This translates into CASSPPQGSGNTIYF. The full variable domain, with the rest looked up from reference TRBV25-1 and TRBJ1-3, is EADIYQTPRYLVIGTGKKITLECSQTMGHDKMYWYQQDPGMELHLIHYSYGVNSTEKGDLSSESTVSRIRTEHFPLTLESARPSHTSQYLCASSPPQGSGNTIYFGEGSWLTVV.

This clonotype is deemed medium-sized. Written as DNA, the CDR3 is TGTGCCAGCAGCTTCGGGACAGGGGATGGCTACACCTTC. This gives the protein CASSFGTGDGYTF. This chain joins TRBV11-3 and TRBJ1-2, with 10 nucleotides matching TRBD1. The germline V gene has CDR1 SGHNT and CDR2 YENEEA. CDR3 length equals 13 residues. J gave up 6 bases and V 3 bases, and 1 base lay outside the gene matches.